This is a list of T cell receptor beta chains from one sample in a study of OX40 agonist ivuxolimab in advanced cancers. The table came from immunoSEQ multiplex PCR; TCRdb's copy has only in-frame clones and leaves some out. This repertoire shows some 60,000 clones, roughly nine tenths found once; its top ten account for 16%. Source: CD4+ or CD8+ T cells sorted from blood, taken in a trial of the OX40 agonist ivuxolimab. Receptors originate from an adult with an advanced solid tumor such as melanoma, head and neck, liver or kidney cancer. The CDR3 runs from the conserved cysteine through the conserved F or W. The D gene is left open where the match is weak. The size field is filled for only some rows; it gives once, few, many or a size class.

CDR3nt: TGTGCTAGCAGCTATCAGGAGGGCGGTGAGCAGTTCTTC
CDR3aa: CASSYQEGGEQFF
abundance: NA
v_gene: TRBV7-7
d_gene: NA
j_gene: TRBJ2-1

CDR3nt: TGTGCCAGCAGTCTGGAAGAGCAGTACTTC
CDR3aa: CASSLEEQYF
abundance: NA
v_gene: TRBV28
d_gene: NA
j_gene: TRBJ2-7

CDR3nt: TGTGCCAGCAGCTTGGGGGGCCGCCGGCACTATGGCTACACCTTC
CDR3aa: CASSLGGRRHYGYTF
abundance: NA
v_gene: TRBV7-9
d_gene: NA
j_gene: TRBJ1-2

CDR3nt: TGTGCCAGCAGTTCCGGGACAGCCTCCCACTATGGCTACACCTTC
CDR3aa: CASSSGTASHYGYTF
abundance: NA
v_gene: TRBV27
d_gene: TRBD1
j_gene: TRBJ1-2

CDR3nt: TGTGCCAGCAGCTTAGGGGCTAGCTCCTACAATGAGCAGTTCTTC
CDR3aa: CASSLGASSYNEQFF
abundance: NA
v_gene: TRBV7-9
d_gene: NA
j_gene: TRBJ2-1

CDR3nt: TGTGCCAGTAGCAAACGGACTATCAGCACGCGGGGCTACGAGCAGTACTTC
CDR3aa: CASSKRTISTRGYEQYF
abundance: NA
v_gene: TRBV19
d_gene: NA
j_gene: TRBJ2-7

CDR3nt: TGTGCCAGCTCACCGGACAGAGATGAAGCTTTCTTT
CDR3aa: CASSPDRDEAFF
abundance: NA
v_gene: TRBV18
d_gene: NA
j_gene: TRBJ1-1

CDR3nt: TGTGCCAGCAGCGGGCCTTGGGGCGGGAGCTCCAATGAGCAGTTCTTC
CDR3aa: CASSGPWGGSSNEQFF
abundance: NA
v_gene: TRBV7-6
d_gene: TRBD2
j_gene: TRBJ2-1

CDR3nt: TGTGCCAGTAGTAGCCAAGGGGCCCGCGACTATGGCTACACCTTC
CDR3aa: CASSSQGARDYGYTF
abundance: NA
v_gene: TRBV19
d_gene: NA
j_gene: TRBJ1-2

CDR3nt: TGTGCCAGCAGCTTAGCTCCCATAACCCTAATCACCTTAGCGGGAGTAGTCTACGAGCAGTACTTC
CDR3aa: CASSLAPITLITLAGVVYEQYF
abundance: few
v_gene: TRBV7-2
d_gene: TRBD2
j_gene: TRBJ2-7

CDR3nt: TGTGCCAGCAGCCAAGGTGGACTAGCGGAGAGAGAGACCCAGTACTTC
CDR3aa: CASSQGGLAERETQYF
abundance: NA
v_gene: TRBV14
d_gene: TRBD2
j_gene: TRBJ2-5

CDR3nt: TGCGCCAGCAGCTCTGGACAGGGGCCCAGTGAGCAGTTCTTC
CDR3aa: CASSSGQGPSEQFF
abundance: NA
v_gene: TRBV5-1
d_gene: TRBD1
j_gene: TRBJ2-1

CDR3nt: TGCGCCAGCAGCCCGGGACTAGCGGGAGGAGAGACCCAGTACTTC
CDR3aa: CASSPGLAGGETQYF
abundance: NA
v_gene: TRBV23-1
d_gene: TRBD2
j_gene: TRBJ2-5

CDR3nt: TGTGCCAGCAGTGAAGTCGGGGGCGGTCAGCCCCAGCATTTT
CDR3aa: CASSEVGGGQPQHF
abundance: NA
v_gene: TRBV6-1
d_gene: NA
j_gene: TRBJ1-5

CDR3nt: TGTGCCAGCAGTTTATCTTTAGGACTAGGTTCCTACAATGAGCAGTTCTTC
CDR3aa: CASSLSLGLGSYNEQFF
abundance: NA
v_gene: TRBV27
d_gene: TRBD2
j_gene: TRBJ2-1

CDR3nt: TGTGCCAGCAGTTCTCGGACCAGGAGCTCCTACGAGCAGTACTTC
CDR3aa: CASSSRTRSSYEQYF
abundance: few
v_gene: TRBV28
d_gene: NA
j_gene: TRBJ2-7

CDR3nt: TGTGCCAGCAGCCGTATCCCCGGGACAGTCACAGATACGCAGTATTTT
CDR3aa: CASSRIPGTVTDTQYF
abundance: NA
v_gene: TRBV5-4
d_gene: TRBD1
j_gene: TRBJ2-3

CDR3nt: TGTGCCAGCAGCTTAGCAGCGGGGGGTCTCGCCGGGGAGCTGTTTTTT
CDR3aa: CASSLAAGGLAGELFF
abundance: NA
v_gene: TRBV11-3
d_gene: TRBD2
j_gene: TRBJ2-2

CDR3nt: TGTGCCAGTCTGACCCGGCAGGGACCGAACACTGAAGCTTTCTTT
CDR3aa: CASLTRQGPNTEAFF
abundance: NA
v_gene: TRBV27
d_gene: NA
j_gene: TRBJ1-1

CDR3nt: TGTGCCAGCAGCTTCTCTGCAGTCAAAGACAGGGAAGGGCTGCCCCAGCATTTT
CDR3aa: CASSFSAVKDREGLPQHF
abundance: NA
v_gene: TRBV7-8
d_gene: TRBD1
j_gene: TRBJ1-5

CDR3nt: TGTGCCAGCTCACCAGGGGTCGGTCAGCCCCAGCATTTT
CDR3aa: CASSPGVGQPQHF
abundance: NA
v_gene: TRBV18
d_gene: NA
j_gene: TRBJ1-5

CDR3nt: TGTGCCTTACAGGGTAGCAATCAGCCCCAGCATTTT
CDR3aa: CALQGSNQPQHF
abundance: NA
v_gene: TRBV30
d_gene: NA
j_gene: TRBJ1-5

CDR3nt: TGTGCCAGTAGGACAGGGGGCAATCAGCCCCAGCATTTT
CDR3aa: CASRTGGNQPQHF
abundance: once
v_gene: TRBV30
d_gene: TRBD1
j_gene: TRBJ1-5

CDR3nt: TGTGCCAGCAGTTTCCGTCGCGGAGGGTTATACGAGCAGTACTTC
CDR3aa: CASSFRRGGLYEQYF
abundance: NA
v_gene: TRBV27
d_gene: NA
j_gene: TRBJ2-7

CDR3nt: TGTGCCAGCAGCCGGGGACAGAACACTGAAGCTTTCTTT
CDR3aa: CASSRGQNTEAFF
abundance: NA
v_gene: TRBV4-2
d_gene: NA
j_gene: TRBJ1-1

CDR3nt: TGTGCCAGTAGTATAGATCCCCCCGGACAGGGCACAGATACGCAGTATTTT
CDR3aa: CASSIDPPGQGTDTQYF
abundance: NA
v_gene: TRBV19
d_gene: TRBD1
j_gene: TRBJ2-3

CDR3nt: TGCGCCAGCAGCCACTATCGGGGGGCGGTATACAATGAGCAGTTCTTC
CDR3aa: CASSHYRGAVYNEQFF
abundance: NA
v_gene: TRBV5-1
d_gene: NA
j_gene: TRBJ2-1

CDR3nt: TGCGCCAGCAGCCTGATGGCGTCCGGGACTTCCTCTGGGGCCAACGTCCTGACTTTC
CDR3aa: CASSLMASGTSSGANVLTF
abundance: NA
v_gene: TRBV4-1
d_gene: NA
j_gene: TRBJ2-6

CDR3nt: TGTGCCAGCACCTTATGGGGGGTGAGCAATCAGCCCCAGCATTTT
CDR3aa: CASTLWGVSNQPQHF
abundance: NA
v_gene: TRBV28
d_gene: NA
j_gene: TRBJ1-5

CDR3nt: TGTGCCAGCGAGCTGGCAGAATACAATGAGCAGTTCTTC
CDR3aa: CASELAEYNEQFF
abundance: NA
v_gene: TRBV2
d_gene: NA
j_gene: TRBJ2-1

CDR3nt: TGTGCCAGCAGCTTAGGGGGGGAGGAAAAACTGTTTTTT
CDR3aa: CASSLGGEEKLFF
abundance: NA
v_gene: TRBV7-9
d_gene: NA
j_gene: TRBJ1-4

CDR3nt: TGTGCCTGGAAGAGAACGACTAGCGGCTACGAGCAGTACTTC
CDR3aa: CAWKRTTSGYEQYF
abundance: NA
v_gene: TRBV30
d_gene: TRBD2
j_gene: TRBJ2-7

CDR3nt: TGCGCCAGCAGCCAACAGGGACAGGCTGATTACGAGCAGTACTTC
CDR3aa: CASSQQGQADYEQYF
abundance: NA
v_gene: TRBV4-1
d_gene: TRBD1
j_gene: TRBJ2-7

CDR3nt: TGCGCCAGCAGCTTGGGGGACGCCTCAAACATTCAGTACTTC
CDR3aa: CASSLGDASNIQYF
abundance: NA
v_gene: TRBV5-1
d_gene: NA
j_gene: TRBJ2-4

CDR3nt: TGTGCCAGCAGGCGGGACAGGGGGCAGTACGAGCAGTACTTC
CDR3aa: CASRRDRGQYEQYF
abundance: NA
v_gene: TRBV6-6
d_gene: TRBD1
j_gene: TRBJ2-7

CDR3nt: TGTGCCAGCAGTCCTAGCGTCGGGGCCCGCACCGGGGAGCTGTTTTTT
CDR3aa: CASSPSVGARTGELFF
abundance: NA
v_gene: TRBV5-4
d_gene: NA
j_gene: TRBJ2-2

CDR3nt: TGTGCCAGCAGTTACGGGCTAGCGGGGCATTACAATGAGCAGTTCTTC
CDR3aa: CASSYGLAGHYNEQFF
abundance: NA
v_gene: TRBV6-6
d_gene: TRBD2
j_gene: TRBJ2-1

CDR3nt: TGTGCCAGCAGTTCGGTCGCGACAGCCCAAGAGACCCAGTACTTC
CDR3aa: CASSSVATAQETQYF
abundance: NA
v_gene: TRBV27
d_gene: NA
j_gene: TRBJ2-5

CDR3nt: TGTGCCAGCAGTAGTGAGCAGTTCTTC
CDR3aa: CASSSEQFF
abundance: NA
v_gene: TRBV6-6
d_gene: NA
j_gene: TRBJ2-1

CDR3nt: TGTGCCAGCAGTTACCGGCTAGCGGGAACCAACTACGAGCAGTACTTC
CDR3aa: CASSYRLAGTNYEQYF
abundance: NA
v_gene: TRBV6-5
d_gene: TRBD2
j_gene: TRBJ2-7

CDR3nt: TGTGCCACGGCGGGACAGACTTTCTCCCAGTACTTC
CDR3aa: CATAGQTFSQYF
abundance: NA
v_gene: TRBV6-1
d_gene: NA
j_gene: TRBJ2-5